This TCR beta chain is drawn from a study of blood T cell repertoires in COVID-19. Study details: Researchers got acute and convalescent COVID-19 samples from the United States, Italy and Spain.

V was trimmed by 4 bases and J by 2 bases, leaving 12 bases between them. This CDR3 is built from 14 residues. Germline-derived CDR1 and CDR2 are SNHLY and FYNNEI. Per the original data handling: Using reference gene primer amplification, nucleated cell counts were estimated. This table comes from immunoSEQ multiplex PCR, and its TCRdb copy is limited to in-frame clones, with some not included. V and J calls and clone size follow that table, whereas D and trimming were derived from the DNA. The table records about 73,000 clones, around nine tenths of them present only once. The V and J genes are TRBV2 and TRBJ2-7; D may be TRBD1 (5 bases). Sequenced sample: peripheral blood. This TCR was recovered from a woman younger than 35 with acute or convalescent COVID-19. CDR3 bases: TGTGCCAGCAGTGCACAAGTGGGGCCCTACGAGCAGTACTTC. Its translation: CASSAQVGPYEQYF.